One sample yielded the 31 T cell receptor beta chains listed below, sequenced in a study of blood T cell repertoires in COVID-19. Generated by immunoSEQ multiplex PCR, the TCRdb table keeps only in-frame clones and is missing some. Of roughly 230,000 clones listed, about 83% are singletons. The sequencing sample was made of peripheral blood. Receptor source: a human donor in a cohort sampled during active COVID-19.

CDR3 coding DNA: TGTGCCAGCAGCCCTCGGGGGGCCTATGGCTACACCTTC. Protein product: CASSPRGAYGYTF. The genes are TRBV9 and TRBJ1-2, with a possible D match to TRBD1 (6 bases). Trimming shortened V by 4 bases and J by 4 bases, and 11 bases separated the two germline ends. Germline CDR1 and CDR2: SGDLS and YYNGEE. The CDR3 loop spans 13 amino acids.

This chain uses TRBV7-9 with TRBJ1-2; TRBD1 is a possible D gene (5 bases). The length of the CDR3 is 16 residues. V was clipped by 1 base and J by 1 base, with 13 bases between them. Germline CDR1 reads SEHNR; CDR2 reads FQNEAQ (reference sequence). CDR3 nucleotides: TGTGCCAGCAGCTTAGTTTCGGGGGGGATTAACTATGGCTACACCTTC. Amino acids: CASSLVSGGINYGYTF.

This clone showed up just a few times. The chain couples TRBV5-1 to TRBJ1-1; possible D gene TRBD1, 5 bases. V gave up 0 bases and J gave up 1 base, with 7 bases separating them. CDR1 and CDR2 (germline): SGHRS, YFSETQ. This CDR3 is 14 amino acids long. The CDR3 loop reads CASSLEQGNTEAFF. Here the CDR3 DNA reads TGCGCCAGCAGCTTGGAGCAGGGGAACACTGAAGCTTTCTTT.

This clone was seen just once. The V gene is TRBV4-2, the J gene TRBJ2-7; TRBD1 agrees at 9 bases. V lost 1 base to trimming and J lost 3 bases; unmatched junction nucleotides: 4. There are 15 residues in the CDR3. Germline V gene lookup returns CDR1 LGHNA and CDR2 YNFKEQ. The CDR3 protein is CASSQGQGVDYEQYF. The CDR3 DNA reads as TGTGCCAGCAGCCAAGGACAGGGGGTTGACTACGAGCAGTACTTC.

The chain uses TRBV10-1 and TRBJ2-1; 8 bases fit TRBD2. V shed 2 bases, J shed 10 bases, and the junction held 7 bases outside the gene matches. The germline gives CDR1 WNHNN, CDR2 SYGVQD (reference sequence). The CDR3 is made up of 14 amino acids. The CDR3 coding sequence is TGCGCCAGCAGTGAGAGTAGCGGGGTTAAGGAGCAGTTCTTC. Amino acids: CASSESSGVKEQFF.

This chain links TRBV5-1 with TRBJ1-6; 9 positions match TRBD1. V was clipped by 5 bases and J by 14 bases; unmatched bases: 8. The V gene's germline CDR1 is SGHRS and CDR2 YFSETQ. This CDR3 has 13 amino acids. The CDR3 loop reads CASSWDRAETLHF. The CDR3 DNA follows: TGCGCCAGCAGTTGGGACAGGGCGGAGACCCTCCACTTT.

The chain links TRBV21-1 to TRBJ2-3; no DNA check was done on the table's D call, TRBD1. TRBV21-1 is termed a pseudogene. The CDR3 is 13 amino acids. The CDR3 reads CASRTGSTDTQYF. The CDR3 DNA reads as TGTGCCAGCAGGACAGGAAGCACAGATACGCAGTATTTT.

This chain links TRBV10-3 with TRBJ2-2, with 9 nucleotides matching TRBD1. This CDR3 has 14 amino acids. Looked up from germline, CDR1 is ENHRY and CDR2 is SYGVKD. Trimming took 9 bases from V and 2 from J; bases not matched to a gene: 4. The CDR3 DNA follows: TGTGCCATTAGACAGGGGGTAAACACCGGGGAGCTGTTTTTT. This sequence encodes CAIRQGVNTGELFF.

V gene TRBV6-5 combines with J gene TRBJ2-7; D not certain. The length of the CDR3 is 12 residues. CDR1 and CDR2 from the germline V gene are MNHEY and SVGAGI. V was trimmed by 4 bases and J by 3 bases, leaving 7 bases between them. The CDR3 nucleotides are TGTGCCAGCAGTTCGGCAGGCTACGAGCAGTACTTC. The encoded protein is CASSSAGYEQYF.

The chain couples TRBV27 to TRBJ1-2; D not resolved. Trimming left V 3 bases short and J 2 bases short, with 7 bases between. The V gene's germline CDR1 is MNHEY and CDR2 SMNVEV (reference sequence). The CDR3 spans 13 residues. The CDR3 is CASSFGRNYGYTF. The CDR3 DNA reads TGTGCCAGCAGTTTTGGCAGGAACTATGGCTACACCTTC.

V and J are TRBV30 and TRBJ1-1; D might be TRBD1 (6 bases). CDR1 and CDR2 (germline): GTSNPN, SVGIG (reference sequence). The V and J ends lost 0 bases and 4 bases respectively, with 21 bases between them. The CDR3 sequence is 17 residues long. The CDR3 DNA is TGTGCCTGGAGTGTACGTGGTGGCAGCCGAGGGGGCACTGAAGCTTTCTTT. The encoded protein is CAWSVRGGSRGGTEAFF.

CDR3 nucleotide sequence: TGTGCCAGCAGCCAAGTCGCGGGAGCCACAGATACGCAGTATTTT. Protein sequence: CASSQVAGATDTQYF. The chain is built from TRBV3-1 (or the pseudogene TRBV3-2) and TRBJ2-3, with 7 bases lining up with TRBD2. V lost 1 base to trimming and J lost 2 bases; unmatched junction nucleotides: 3. The CDR3 length is 15 residues. Germline CDR1 LGHDT, CDR2 YNNKEL (reference sequence).

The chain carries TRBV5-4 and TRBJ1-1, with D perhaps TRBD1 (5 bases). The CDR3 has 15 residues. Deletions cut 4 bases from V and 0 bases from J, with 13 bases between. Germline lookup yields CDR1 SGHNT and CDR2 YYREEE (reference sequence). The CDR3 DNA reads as TGTGCCAGCAGCAAAATTCGGGGGTTGAACACTGAAGCTTTCTTT. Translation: CASSKIRGLNTEAFF.

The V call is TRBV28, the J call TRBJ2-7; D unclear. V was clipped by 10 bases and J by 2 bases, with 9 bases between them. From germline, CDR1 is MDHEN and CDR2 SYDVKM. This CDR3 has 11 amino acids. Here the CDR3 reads CAIAEPYEQYF. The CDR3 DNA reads TGTGCCATCGCGGAGCCCTACGAGCAGTACTTC.

CDR3 nucleotide sequence: TGCGCCAGCAGCCAAGGAGGCAGGGGTCTGAACACTGAAGCTTTCTTT. Encoded protein: CASSQGGRGLNTEAFF. The chain employs TRBV4-1 and TRBJ1-1, with D perhaps matching TRBD1 (6 bases). Germline CDR1 MGHRA, CDR2 YSYEKL. This CDR3 region has 16 residues. Trimming took 1 base from V and 0 from J, leaving 12 bases between them.

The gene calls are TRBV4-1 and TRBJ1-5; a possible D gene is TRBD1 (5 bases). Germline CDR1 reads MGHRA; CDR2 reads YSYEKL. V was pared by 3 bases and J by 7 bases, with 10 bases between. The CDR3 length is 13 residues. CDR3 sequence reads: CASSHIGGQPQHF. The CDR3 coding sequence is TGCGCCAGCAGCCACATCGGGGGACAGCCCCAGCATTTT.

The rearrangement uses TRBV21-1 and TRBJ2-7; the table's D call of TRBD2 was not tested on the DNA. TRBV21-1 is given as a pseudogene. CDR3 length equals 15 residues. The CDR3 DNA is TGTGCCAGCAGCAAAGACGGGGGGCGATCAAGGGAGCAGTACTTC. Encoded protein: CASSKDGGRSREQYF.

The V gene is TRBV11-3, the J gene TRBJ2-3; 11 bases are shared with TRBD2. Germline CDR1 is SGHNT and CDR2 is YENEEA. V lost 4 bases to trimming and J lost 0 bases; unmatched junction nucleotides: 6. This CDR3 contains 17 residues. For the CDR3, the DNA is TGTGCCAGCAGCTCCCGACTAGCGGGGACTAGCACAGATACGCAGTATTTT. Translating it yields CASSSRLAGTSTDTQYF.

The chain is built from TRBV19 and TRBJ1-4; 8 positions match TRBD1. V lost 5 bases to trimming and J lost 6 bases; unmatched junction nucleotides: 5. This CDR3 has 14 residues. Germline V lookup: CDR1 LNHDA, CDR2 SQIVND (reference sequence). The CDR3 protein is CASSAGTGYEKLFF. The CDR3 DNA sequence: TGTGCCAGTAGTGCCGGGACAGGATATGAAAAACTGTTTTTT.

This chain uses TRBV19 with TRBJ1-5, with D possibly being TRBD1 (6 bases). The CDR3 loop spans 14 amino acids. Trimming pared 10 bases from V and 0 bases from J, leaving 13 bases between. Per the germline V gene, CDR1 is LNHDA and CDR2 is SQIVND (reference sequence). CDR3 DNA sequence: TGTGCCACCAGGGGCAGGCATAGCAATCAGCCCCAGCATTTT. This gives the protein CATRGRHSNQPQHF.

CDR3 protein: CASSSTSVLYEQYF. The DNA of the CDR3 is TGTGCCAGCTCATCGACTAGCGTCTTATACGAGCAGTACTTC. The V gene is TRBV18, the J gene TRBJ2-7; 8 positions agree with TRBD2. Germline V gives CDR1 KGHSH, CDR2 LQKENI. The J segment lost 4 bases and the V segment lost 5 bases, leaving 7 bases of the junction unmatched. The CDR3 length is 14 residues.

CDR3 sequence reads: CASSLTLGRIFEPGYTF. CDR3 nucleotide sequence: TGTGCCAGTAGTCTCACACTAGGGCGGATATTTGAACCTGGCTACACCTTC. The rearrangement links TRBV19 to TRBJ1-2, with D unclear. The germline V gene has CDR1 LNHDA and CDR2 SQIVND (reference sequence). This CDR3 comprises 17 residues. The V end was cut by 5 bases, the J end by 7 bases, with 26 bases between.

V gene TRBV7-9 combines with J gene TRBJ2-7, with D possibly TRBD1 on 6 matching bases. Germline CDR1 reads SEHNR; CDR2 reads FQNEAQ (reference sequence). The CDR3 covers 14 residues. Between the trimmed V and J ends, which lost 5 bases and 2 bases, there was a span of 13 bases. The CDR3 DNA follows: TGTGCCAGCAGCCACCGGGACACCACCTACGAGCAGTACTTC. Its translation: CASSHRDTTYEQYF.

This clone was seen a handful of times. Written as DNA, the CDR3 is TGTGCCAGCAGCTTAGACAGGGGGCAGACAGATACGCAGTATTTT. Encoded protein: CASSLDRGQTDTQYF. This rearrangement joins TRBV7-2 to TRBJ2-3, with 9 bases identical to TRBD1. J gave up 3 bases and V 1 base, and 2 bases lay outside the gene matches. The CDR3 runs to 15 residues. Germline CDR1 is SGHTA and CDR2 is FQGNSA.

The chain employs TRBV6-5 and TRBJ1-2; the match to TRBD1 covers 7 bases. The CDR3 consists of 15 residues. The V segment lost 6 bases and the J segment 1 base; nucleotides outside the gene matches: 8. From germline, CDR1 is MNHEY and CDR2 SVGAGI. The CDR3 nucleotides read TGTGCCAGCAGGAAGGGACAGTCTTTTAACTATGGCTACACCTTC. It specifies CASRKGQSFNYGYTF.

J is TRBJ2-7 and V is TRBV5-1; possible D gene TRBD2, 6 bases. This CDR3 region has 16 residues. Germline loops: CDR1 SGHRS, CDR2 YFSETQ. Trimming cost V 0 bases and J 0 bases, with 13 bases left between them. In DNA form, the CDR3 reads TGCGCCAGCAGCTTGGGGTGGGGGAGGCTCTCCTACGAGCAGTACTTC. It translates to CASSLGWGRLSYEQYF.

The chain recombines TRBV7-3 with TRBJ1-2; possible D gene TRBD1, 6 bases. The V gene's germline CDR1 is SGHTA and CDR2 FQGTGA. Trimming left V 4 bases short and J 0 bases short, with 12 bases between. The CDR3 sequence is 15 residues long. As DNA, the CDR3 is TGTGCCAGCAGCTCTCAGGGGCGTCCTAACTATGGCTACACCTTC. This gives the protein CASSSQGRPNYGYTF.

The DNA of the CDR3 is TGTGCCAGCAGTCTCCAGGGAGGTGAGCAGTTCTTC. Residues: CASSLQGGEQFF. The chain has TRBV7-3 and TRBJ2-1; possible D gene TRBD2, 6 bases. Trimming removed 6 bases from V and 9 bases from J, with 12 bases in between. The CDR3 extends over 12 amino acids. From germline, CDR1 is SGHTA and CDR2 FQGTGA.

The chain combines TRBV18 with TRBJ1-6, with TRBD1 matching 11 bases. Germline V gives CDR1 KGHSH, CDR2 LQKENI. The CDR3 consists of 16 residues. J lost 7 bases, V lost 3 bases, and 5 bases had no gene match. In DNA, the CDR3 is TGTGCCAGCTCACCGCCTGGGACAGGGGGGAATTCACCCCTCCACTTT. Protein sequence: CASSPPGTGGNSPLHF. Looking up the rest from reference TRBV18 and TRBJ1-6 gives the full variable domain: NAGVMQNPRHLVRRRGQEARLRCSPMKGHSHVYWYRQLPEEGLKFMVYLQKENIIDESGMPKERFSAEFPKEGPSILRIQQVVRGDSAAYFCASSPPGTGGNSPLHFGNGTRLTVT.

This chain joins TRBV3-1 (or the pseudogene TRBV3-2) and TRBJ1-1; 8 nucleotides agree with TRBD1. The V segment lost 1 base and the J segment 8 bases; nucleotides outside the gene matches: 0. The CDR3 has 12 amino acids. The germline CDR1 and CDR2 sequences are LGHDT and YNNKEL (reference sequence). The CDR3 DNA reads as TGTGCCAGCAGCCAAGGGACAGGGGAAGCTTTCTTT. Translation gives CASSQGTGEAFF.

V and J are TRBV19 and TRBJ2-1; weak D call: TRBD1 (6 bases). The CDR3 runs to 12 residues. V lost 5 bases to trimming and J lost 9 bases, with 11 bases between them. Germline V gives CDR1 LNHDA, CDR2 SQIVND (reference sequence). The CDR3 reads CASSPQGPEQFF. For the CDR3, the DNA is TGTGCCAGTAGTCCACAGGGCCCTGAGCAGTTCTTC. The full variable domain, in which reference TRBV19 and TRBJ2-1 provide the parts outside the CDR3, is DGGITQSPKYLFRKEGQNVTLSCEQNLNHDAMYWYRQDPGQGLRLIYYSQIVNDFQKGDIAEGYSVSREKKESFPLTVTSAQKNPTAFYLCASSPQGPEQFFGPGTRLTVL.